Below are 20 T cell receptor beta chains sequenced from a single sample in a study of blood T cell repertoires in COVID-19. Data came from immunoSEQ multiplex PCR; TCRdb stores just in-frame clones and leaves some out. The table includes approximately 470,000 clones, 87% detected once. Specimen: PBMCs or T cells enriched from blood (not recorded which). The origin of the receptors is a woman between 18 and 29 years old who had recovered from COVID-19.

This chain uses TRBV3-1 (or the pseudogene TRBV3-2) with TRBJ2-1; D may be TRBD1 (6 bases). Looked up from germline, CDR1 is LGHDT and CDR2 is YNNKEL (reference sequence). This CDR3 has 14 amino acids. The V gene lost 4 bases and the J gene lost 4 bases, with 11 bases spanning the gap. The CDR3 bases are TGTGCCAGCAGCCGACAGGACCGATACAATGAGCAGTTCTTC. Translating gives CASSRQDRYNEQFF.

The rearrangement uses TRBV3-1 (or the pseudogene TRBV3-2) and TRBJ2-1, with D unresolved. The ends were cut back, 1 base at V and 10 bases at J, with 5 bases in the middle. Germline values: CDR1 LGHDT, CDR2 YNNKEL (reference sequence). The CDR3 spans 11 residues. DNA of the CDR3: TGTGCCAGCAGCCAAGTTGGCGAGCAGTTCTTC. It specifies CASSQVGEQFF.

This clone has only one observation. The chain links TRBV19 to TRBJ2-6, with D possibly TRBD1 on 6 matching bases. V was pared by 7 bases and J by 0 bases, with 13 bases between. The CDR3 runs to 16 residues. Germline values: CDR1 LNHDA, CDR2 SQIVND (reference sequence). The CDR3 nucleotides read TGTGCCAGTACTGGGGGCAGCTCCTCTGGGGCCAACGTCCTGACTTTC. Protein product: CASTGGSSSGANVLTF.

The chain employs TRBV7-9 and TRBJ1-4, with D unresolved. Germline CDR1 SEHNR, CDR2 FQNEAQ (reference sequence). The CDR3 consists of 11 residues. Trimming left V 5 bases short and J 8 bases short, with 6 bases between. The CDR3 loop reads CASSSEEKLFF. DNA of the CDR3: TGTGCCAGCAGCAGTGAGGAAAAACTGTTTTTT.

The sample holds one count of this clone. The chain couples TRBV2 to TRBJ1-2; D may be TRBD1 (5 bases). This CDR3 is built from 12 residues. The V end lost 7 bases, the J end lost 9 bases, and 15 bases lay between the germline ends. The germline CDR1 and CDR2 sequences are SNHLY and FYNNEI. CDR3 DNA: TGTGCCAGCAATATGCAGGGCAATAGCTACACCTTC. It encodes CASNMQGNSYTF.

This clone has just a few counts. CDR3 sequence: CASSLRRGNTEAFF. The CDR3 DNA reads TGTGCCAGCAGCCTTCGTCGGGGGAACACTGAAGCTTTCTTT. This rearrangement joins TRBV9 to TRBJ1-1; D is unclear. The CDR3 has 14 residues. Trimming shortened V by 4 bases and J by 1 base, and 11 bases separated the two germline ends. Looked up from germline, CDR1 is SGDLS and CDR2 is YYNGEE. Combining the CDR3 with reference TRBV9 and TRBJ1-1 gives the whole variable domain DSGVTQTPKHLITATGQRVTLRCSPRSGDLSVYWYQQSLDQGLQFLIQYYNGEERAKGNILERFSAQQFPDLHSELNLSSLELGDSALYFCASSLRRGNTEAFFGQGTRLTVV.

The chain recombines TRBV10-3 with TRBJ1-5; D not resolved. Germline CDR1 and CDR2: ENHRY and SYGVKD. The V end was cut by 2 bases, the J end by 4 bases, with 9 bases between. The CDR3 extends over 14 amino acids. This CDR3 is CAISETAINQPQHF. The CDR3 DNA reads TGTGCCATCAGTGAGACAGCTATTAATCAGCCCCAGCATTTT.

In DNA, the CDR3 is TGTGCCAGCAGCTTAGATTGGGTAGGGGGGACCCAGTACTTC. Translation gives CASSLDWVGGTQYF. The rearrangement links TRBV11-2 to TRBJ2-5; D perhaps matches TRBD1 (6 bases). CDR3 length equals 14 residues. CDR1 is SGHAT and CDR2 is FQNNGV in the germline V gene. The V end was cut by 0 bases, the J end by 7 bases, with 12 bases between.

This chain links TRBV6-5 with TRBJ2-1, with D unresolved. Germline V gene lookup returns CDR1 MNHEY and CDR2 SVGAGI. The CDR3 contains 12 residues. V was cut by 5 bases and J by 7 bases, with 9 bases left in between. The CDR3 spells CASSRSENEQFF. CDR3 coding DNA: TGTGCCAGCAGTCGCTCTGAGAATGAGCAGTTCTTC.

The CDR3 DNA follows: TGTGCCAGCAGCTTCCCTACAGGGGGCATAAAAGAGACCCAGTACTTC. Protein sequence: CASSFPTGGIKETQYF. V usage is TRBV7-2 and J usage is TRBJ2-5; the match to TRBD1 covers 9 bases. Looked up from germline, CDR1 is SGHTA and CDR2 is FQGNSA. V shed 3 bases, J shed 3 bases, and the junction held 8 bases outside the gene matches. This CDR3 has 16 residues.

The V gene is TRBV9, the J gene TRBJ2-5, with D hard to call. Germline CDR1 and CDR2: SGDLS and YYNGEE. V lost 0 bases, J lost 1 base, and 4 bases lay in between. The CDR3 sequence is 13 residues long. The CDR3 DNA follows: TGTGCCAGCAGCGTAGAACTCCAAGAGACCCAGTACTTC. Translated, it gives CASSVELQETQYF.

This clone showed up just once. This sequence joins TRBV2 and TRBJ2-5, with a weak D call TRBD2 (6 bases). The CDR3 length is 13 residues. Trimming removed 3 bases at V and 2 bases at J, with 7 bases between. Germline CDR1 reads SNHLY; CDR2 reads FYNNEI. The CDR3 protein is CASSERGQETQYF. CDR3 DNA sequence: TGTGCCAGCAGTGAGCGGGGTCAAGAGACCCAGTACTTC.

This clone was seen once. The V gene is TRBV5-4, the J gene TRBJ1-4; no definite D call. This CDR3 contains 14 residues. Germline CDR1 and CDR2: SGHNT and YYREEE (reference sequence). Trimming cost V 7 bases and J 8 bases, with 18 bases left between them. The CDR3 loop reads CASSRDQVGEKLFF. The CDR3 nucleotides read TGTGCCAGCTCCAGAGATCAAGTCGGGGAAAAACTGTTTTTT.

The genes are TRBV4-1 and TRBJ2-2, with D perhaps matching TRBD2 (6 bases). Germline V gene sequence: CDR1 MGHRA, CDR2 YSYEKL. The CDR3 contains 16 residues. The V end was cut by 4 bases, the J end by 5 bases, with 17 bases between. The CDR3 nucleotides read TGCGCCAGCAGCCTCGCGAGACTAGGGTCGACCGGGGAGCTGTTTTTT. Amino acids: CASSLARLGSTGELFF.

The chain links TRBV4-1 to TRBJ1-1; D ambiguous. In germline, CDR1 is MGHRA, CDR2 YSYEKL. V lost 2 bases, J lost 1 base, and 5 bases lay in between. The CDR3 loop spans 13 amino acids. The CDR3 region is CASSQPGNTEAFF. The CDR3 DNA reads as TGCGCCAGCAGCCAACCGGGGAACACTGAAGCTTTCTTT.

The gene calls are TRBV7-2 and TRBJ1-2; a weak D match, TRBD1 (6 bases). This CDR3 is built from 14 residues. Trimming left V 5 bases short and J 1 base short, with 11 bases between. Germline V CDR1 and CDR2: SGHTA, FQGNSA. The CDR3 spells CASSATGINYGYTF. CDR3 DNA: TGTGCCAGCAGCGCTACAGGGATTAACTATGGCTACACCTTC. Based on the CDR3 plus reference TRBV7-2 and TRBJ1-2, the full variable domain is GAGVSQSPSNKVTEKGKDVELRCDPISGHTALYWYRQSLGQGLEFLIYFQGNSAPDKSGLPSDRFSAERTGGSVSTLTIQRTQQEDSAVYLCASSATGINYGYTFGSGTRLTVV.

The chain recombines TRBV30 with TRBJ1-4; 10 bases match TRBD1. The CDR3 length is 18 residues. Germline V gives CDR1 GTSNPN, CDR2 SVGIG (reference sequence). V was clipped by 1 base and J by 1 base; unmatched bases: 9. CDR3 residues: CAWSDDRGRSGTNEKLFF. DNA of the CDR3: TGTGCCTGGAGTGACGACAGGGGGCGCTCGGGAACTAATGAAAAACTGTTTTTT.

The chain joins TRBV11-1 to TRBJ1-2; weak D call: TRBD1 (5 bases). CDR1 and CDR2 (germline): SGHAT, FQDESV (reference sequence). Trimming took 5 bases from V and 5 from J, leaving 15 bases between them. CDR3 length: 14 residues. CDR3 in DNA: TGTGCCAGCAGCGTTCTCGGGGGGGTGTATGGCTACACCTTC. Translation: CASSVLGGVYGYTF. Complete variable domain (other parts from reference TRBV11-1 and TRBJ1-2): EAEVAQSPRYKITEKSQAVAFWCDPISGHATLYWYRQILGQGPELLVQFQDESVVDDSQLPKDRFSAERLKGVDSTLKIQPAELGDSAMYLCASSVLGGVYGYTFGSGTRLTVV.

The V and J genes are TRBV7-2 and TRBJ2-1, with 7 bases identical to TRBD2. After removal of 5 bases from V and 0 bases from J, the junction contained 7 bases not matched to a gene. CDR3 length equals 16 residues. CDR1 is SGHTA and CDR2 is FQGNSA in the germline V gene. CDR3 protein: CASSPAGSGSYNEQFF. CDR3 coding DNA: TGTGCCAGCAGCCCAGCGGGGTCAGGCTCCTACAATGAGCAGTTCTTC.

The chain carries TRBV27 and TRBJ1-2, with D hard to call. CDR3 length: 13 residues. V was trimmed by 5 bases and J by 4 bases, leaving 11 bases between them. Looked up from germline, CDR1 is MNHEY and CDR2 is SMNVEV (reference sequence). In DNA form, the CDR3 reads TGTGCCAGCAGTCCTAACGTTTTCTATGGCTACACCTTC. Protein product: CASSPNVFYGYTF.